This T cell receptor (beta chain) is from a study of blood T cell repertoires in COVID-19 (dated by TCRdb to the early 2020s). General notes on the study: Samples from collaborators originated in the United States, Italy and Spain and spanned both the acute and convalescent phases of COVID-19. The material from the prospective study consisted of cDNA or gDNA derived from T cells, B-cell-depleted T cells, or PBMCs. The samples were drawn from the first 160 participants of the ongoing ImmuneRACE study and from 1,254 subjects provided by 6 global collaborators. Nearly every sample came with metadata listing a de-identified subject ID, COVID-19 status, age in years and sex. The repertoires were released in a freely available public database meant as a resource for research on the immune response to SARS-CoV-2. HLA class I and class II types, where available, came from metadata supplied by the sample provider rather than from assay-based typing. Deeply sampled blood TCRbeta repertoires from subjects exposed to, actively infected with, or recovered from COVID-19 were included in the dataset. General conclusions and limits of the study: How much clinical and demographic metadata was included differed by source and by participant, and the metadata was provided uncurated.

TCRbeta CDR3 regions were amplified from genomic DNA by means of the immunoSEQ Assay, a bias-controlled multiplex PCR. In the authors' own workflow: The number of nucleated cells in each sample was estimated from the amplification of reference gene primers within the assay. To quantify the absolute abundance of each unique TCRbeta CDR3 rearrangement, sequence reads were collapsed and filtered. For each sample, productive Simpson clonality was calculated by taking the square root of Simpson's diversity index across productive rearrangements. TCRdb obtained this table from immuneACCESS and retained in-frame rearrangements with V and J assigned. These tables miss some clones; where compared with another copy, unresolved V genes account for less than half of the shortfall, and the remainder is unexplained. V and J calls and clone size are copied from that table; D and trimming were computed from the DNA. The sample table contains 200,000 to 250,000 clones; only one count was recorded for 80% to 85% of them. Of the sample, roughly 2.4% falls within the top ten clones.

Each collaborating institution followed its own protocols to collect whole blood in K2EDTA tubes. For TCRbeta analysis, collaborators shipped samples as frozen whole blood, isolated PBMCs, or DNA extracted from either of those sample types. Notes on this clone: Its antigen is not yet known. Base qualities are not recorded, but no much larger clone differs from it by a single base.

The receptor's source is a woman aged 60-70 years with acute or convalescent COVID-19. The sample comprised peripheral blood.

The CDR3 has the sequence CSASPGGFNQPQHF. The DNA reads as follows: TGCAGTGCTAGTCCGGGGGGATTCAATCAGCCCCAGCATTTT. The chain employs TRBV20-1 and TRBJ1-5; the D segment could be TRBD1, given 5 matching bases. Trimming takes 3 bases from V and 3 bases from J, and the germline ends sit 12 bases apart. CDR1 and CDR2 are drawn from the germline V gene (reference sequence): DFQATT, SNEGSKA. The CDR3, cysteine through phenylalanine, is 14 amino acids long. Solely the CDR3 DNA is kept, with 42 bases framed from the first base.